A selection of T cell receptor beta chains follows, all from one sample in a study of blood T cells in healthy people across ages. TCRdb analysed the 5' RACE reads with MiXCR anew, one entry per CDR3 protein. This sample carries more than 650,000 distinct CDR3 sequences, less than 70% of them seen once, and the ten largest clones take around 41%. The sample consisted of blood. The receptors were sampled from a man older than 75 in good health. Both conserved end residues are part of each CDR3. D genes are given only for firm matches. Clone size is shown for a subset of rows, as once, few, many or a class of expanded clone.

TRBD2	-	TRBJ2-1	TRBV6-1	CASSDGRGGHYNEQFF	TGTGCCAGCAGTGATGGTCGCGGGGGGCACTACAATGAGCAGTTCTTC
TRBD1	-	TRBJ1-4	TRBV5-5	CASSGGTGRVSEKLFF	TGTGCCAGCAGCGGAGGGACAGGGCGGGTGTCTGAAAAACTGTTTTTT
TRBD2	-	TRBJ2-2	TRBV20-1	CSAKGLADYTGELFF	TGCAGTGCTAAGGGACTAGCGGATTACACCGGGGAGCTGTTTTTT
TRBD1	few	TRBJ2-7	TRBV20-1	CSALGQASYEQYF	TGCAGTGCCCTTGGACAGGCGTCCTACGAGCAGTACTTC
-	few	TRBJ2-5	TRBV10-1	CASSEYMGPYGGKETQYF	TGCGCCAGCAGTGAGTACATGGGTCCTTACGGCGGAAAAGAGACCCAGTACTTC
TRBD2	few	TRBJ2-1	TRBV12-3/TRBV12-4	CASSFPLAGYNEQFF	TGTGCCAGCAGTTTCCCACTAGCGGGTTACAATGAGCAGTTCTTC
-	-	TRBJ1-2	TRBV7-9	CASSLPGAVSAGYTF	TGTGCCAGCAGCTTACCCGGGGCAGTGTCTGCTGGCTACACCTTC
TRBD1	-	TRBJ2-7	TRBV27	CASSPSTLWRDRGSYEQYF	TGTGCCAGCAGCCCCTCAACCCTCTGGCGGGACAGGGGATCCTACGAGCAGTACTTC
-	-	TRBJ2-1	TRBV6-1	CASSLTRTYNEQFF	TGTGCCAGCAGTTTGACCAGAACCTACAATGAGCAGTTCTTC
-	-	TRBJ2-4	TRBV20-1	CSASGRGKNIQYF	TGCAGTGCTAGTGGCAGGGGCAAAAACATTCAGTACTTC
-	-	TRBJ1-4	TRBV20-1	CSAGKTSTNEKLFF	TGCAGTGCTGGCAAGACATCAACTAATGAAAAACTGTTTTTT
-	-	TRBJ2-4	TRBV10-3	CAISEFGSEEQYF	TGTGCCATCAGTGAGTTTGGCAGCGAGGAGCAGTACTTC
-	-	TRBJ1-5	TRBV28	CASTNLLQPQHF	TGTGCCAGCACTAACCTCTTGCAGCCCCAGCATTTT
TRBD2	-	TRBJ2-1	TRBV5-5	CASTVGGDEQFF	TGTGCCAGCACCGTGGGGGGGGATGAGCAGTTCTTC
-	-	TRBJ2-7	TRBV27	CASSPREAAPLEQYF	TGTGCCAGCAGTCCCCGCGAGGCGGCTCCCCTCGAGCAGTACTTC
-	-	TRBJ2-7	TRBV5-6	CASSLGYYNEQYF	TGTGCCAGCAGCTTAGGTTACTACAATGAGCAGTACTTC
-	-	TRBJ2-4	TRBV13	CASARTVAKNIQYF	TGTGCCAGCGCCCGGACTGTAGCCAAAAACATTCAGTACTTC
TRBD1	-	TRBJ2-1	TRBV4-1	CASSRLPGQLNSGYNEQFF	TGCGCCAGCAGCCGCCTTCCGGGACAGCTAAACTCTGGGTACAATGAGCAGTTCTTC
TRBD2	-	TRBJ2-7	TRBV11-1	CASSSGLAGATYEQYF	TGTGCCAGCAGCTCGGGACTAGCGGGAGCAACCTACGAGCAGTACTTC
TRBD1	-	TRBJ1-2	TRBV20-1	CSARNTGGGYGYTF	TGCAGTGCTAGAAACACAGGGGGCGGCTATGGCTACACCTTC
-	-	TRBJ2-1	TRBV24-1	CATSDHLGQGGHNEQFF	TGTGCCACCAGTGACCACCTAGGGCAGGGGGGCCACAATGAGCAGTTCTTC
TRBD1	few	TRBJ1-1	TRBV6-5	CASSLTGDTEAFF	TGTGCCAGCAGTCTGACAGGGGACACTGAAGCTTTCTTT
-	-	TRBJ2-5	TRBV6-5	CASSYSRQQETQYF	TGTGCCAGCAGTTACTCGAGGCAGCAAGAGACCCAGTACTTC
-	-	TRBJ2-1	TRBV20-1	CSARDGAGKNEQFF	TGCAGTGCTAGAGATGGGGCGGGGAAGAATGAGCAGTTCTTC
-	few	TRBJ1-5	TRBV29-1	CSVGTANQPQHF	TGCAGCGTTGGGACCGCCAATCAGCCCCAGCATTTT
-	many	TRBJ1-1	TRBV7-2	CASSLDMNTEAFF	TGTGCCAGCAGCTTAGACATGAACACTGAAGCTTTCTTT
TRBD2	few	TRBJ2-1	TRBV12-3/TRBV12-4	CASHPGIAGLDEQFF	TGTGCCAGTCACCCGGGGATAGCGGGATTGGATGAGCAGTTCTTC
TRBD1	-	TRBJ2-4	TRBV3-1	CASSPLGQGLVQYF	TGTGCCAGCAGCCCCCTAGGACAGGGGTTGGTGCAGTACTTC
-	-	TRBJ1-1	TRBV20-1	CSAPRGGADTEAFF	TGCAGTGCTCCAAGGGGGGGCGCGGACACTGAAGCTTTCTTT
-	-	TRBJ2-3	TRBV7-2	CAIDLGPDTQYF	TGTGCCATCGATCTTGGCCCAGATACGCAGTATTTT
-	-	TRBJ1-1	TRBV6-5	CASSPLAVLGTEAFF	TGTGCCAGCAGTCCCCTGGCCGTGCTGGGCACTGAAGCTTTCTTT
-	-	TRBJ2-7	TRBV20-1	CSARDLEQIVYEQYF	TGCAGTGCTAGAGATCTGGAGCAGATAGTCTACGAGCAGTACTTC
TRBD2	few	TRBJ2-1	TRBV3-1	CASSRGLGRYNEQFF	TGTGCCAGCAGCCGGGGACTAGGACGGTACAATGAGCAGTTCTTC
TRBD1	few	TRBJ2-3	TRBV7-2	CASSLRGDRYAYF	TGTGCCAGCAGCTTAAGAGGGGACAGATACGCGTATTTT
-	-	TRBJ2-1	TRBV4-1	CASSQALSNEQFF	TGCGCCAGCAGCCAAGCTCTCTCGAATGAGCAGTTCTTC
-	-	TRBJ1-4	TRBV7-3	CASSLGDRTTNEKLFF	TGTGCCAGCAGCTTAGGTGACCGCACAACTAATGAAAAACTGTTTTTT
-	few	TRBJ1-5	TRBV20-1	CSARGDNSNQPQHF	TGCAGTGCGCGTGGAGATAATAGCAATCAGCCCCAGCATTTT
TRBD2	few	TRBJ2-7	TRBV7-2	CASSLNSGSYEQYF	TGTGCCAGCAGCTTAAACAGCGGGAGCTACGAGCAGTACTTC
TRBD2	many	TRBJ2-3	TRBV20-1	CSARGGSGRSDTQYF	TGCAGTGCTAGAGGGGGTAGCGGGAGGTCAGATACGCAGTATTTT
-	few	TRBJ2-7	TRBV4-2	CASSSQNYEQYF	TGTGCCAGCAGCTCCCAAAACTACGAGCAGTACTTC
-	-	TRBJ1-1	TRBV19	CASSIGGGTEAFF	TGTGCCAGTAGTATCGGGGGAGGCACTGAAGCTTTCTTT
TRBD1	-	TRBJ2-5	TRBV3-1	CASSRAGTGAETQYF	TGTGCCAGCAGCAGAGCCGGGACAGGGGCGGAGACCCAGTACTTC
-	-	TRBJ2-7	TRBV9	CASREAGPAYEQYF	TGTGCCAGCAGAGAAGCGGGCCCGGCCTACGAGCAGTACTTC
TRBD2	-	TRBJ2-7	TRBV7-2	CASSRTGGPRYEQYF	TGTGCCAGCAGTAGAACGGGGGGGCCACGATACGAGCAGTACTTC
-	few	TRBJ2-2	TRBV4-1	CASSPRGGETGELFF	TGCGCCAGCAGCCCCCGAGGAGGGGAAACCGGGGAGCTGTTTTTT
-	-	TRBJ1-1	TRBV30	CAWSADTEAFF	TGTGCCTGGAGTGCAGACACTGAAGCTTTCTTT
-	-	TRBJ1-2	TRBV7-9	CASSPIQGRGYTF	TGTGCCAGCAGCCCCATTCAGGGGCGCGGCTACACCTTC
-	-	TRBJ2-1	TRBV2	CASSDSIEVEDEQFF	TGTGCCAGCAGTGATTCAATAGAAGTAGAAGATGAGCAGTTCTTC